The T cell receptor beta chain under discussion was sequenced for a study of blood T cell repertoires in COVID-19. Study-wide context: From T cells, B-cell-depleted T cells, or PBMCs came the material, which was cDNA or gDNA.

In Seattle, patients joined the study during active infection and were tracked longitudinally. The J segment lost 10 bases and the V segment lost 2 bases, leaving 8 bases of the junction unmatched. This CDR3 contains 14 residues. Germline V CDR1 and CDR2: SGHNT, YENEEA. Per the original data handling: Estimated nucleated cell counts came from reference gene primer amplification. Assay used: immunoSEQ multiplex PCR; TCRdb lists only in-frame clones, some missing. That table gives V, J and clone size, and the DNA gave D and trimming. The table shows 100,000 to 150,000 clones, with 85% to 90% occurring only once.

The rearrangement links TRBV11-3 to TRBJ2-1; 7 nucleotides agree with TRBD1. This TCR came from a man aged 55-75 years with COVID-19, enrolled during active disease. Sequencing used peripheral blood. The chain's CDR3 is CASSLRAGGEEQFF. The CDR3 DNA reads TGTGCCAGCAGCTTAAGGGCAGGGGGTGAGGAGCAGTTCTTC. The whole variable domain, remainder taken from reference TRBV11-3 and TRBJ2-1, is EAGVVQSPRYKIIEKKQPVAFWCNPISGHNTLYWYLQNLGQGPELLIRYENEEAVDDSQLPKDRFSAERLKGVDSTLKIQPAELGDSAVYLCASSLRAGGEEQFFGPGTRLTVL.